Below are 10 T cell receptor beta chains sequenced from a single sample in a study of shared clonotypes between healthy human individuals. CD45RO-negative cells were positively selected for CCR7, leaving out terminally differentiated effector memory CD45RA+ cells. Some clones are missing from TCRdb's copy, which holds only in-frame ones; the method was immunoSEQ multiplex PCR. The profile shows some 800,000 clones, approximately 92% of them singletons. Sequences were obtained from naive CD8+ T cells sorted from blood. These receptors all come from a man aged 30-40 years in good health.

The V gene is TRBV27, the J gene TRBJ2-3, with 10 bases identical to TRBD2. V lost 6 bases to trimming and J lost 5 bases; unmatched junction nucleotides: 8. Germline loops: CDR1 MNHEY, CDR2 SMNVEV (reference sequence). The CDR3 is 15 residues long. The CDR3 DNA is TGTGCCAGCAGCCGCCCAACTAGCGGGAAAGATACGCAGTATTTT. Translated: CASSRPTSGKDTQYF.

On this clone: The sample holds other DNA sequences that translate to the same CDR3. The chain couples TRBV27 to TRBJ2-7; a possible D gene is TRBD1 (6 bases). CDR1 and CDR2 from the germline V gene are MNHEY and SMNVEV (reference sequence). V was cut by 2 bases and J by 2 bases, with 7 bases left in between. The CDR3 is 13 residues long. The CDR3 coding sequence is TGTGCCAGCAGTTTAACAGGGCCCTACGAGCAGTACTTC. Protein product: CASSLTGPYEQYF.

This clone was counted a single time. J is TRBJ1-1 and V is TRBV28; a weak D match, TRBD1 (6 bases). The CDR3 is made up of 13 amino acids. CDR1 is MDHEN, CDR2 SYDVKM, per germline. V lost 8 bases to trimming and J lost 7 bases, with 17 bases between them. CDR3 residues: CASAQPTGIEAFF. CDR3 coding DNA: TGTGCCAGCGCTCAACCAACAGGGATTGAAGCTTTCTTT.

CDR3 residues: CASSLERDPTSGNEQFF. Written as DNA, the CDR3 is TGTGCCAGCAGCTTAGAGAGGGATCCTACAAGCGGCAATGAGCAGTTCTTC. The chain combines TRBV7-9 with TRBJ2-1, with D maybe TRBD2 (5 bases). This CDR3 is 17 amino acids long. Germline assignment: CDR1 SEHNR and CDR2 FQNEAQ (reference sequence). Trimming pared 1 base from V and 6 bases from J, leaving 19 bases between.

This chain uses TRBV7-3 with TRBJ2-6, with a tentative D call TRBD1 (6 bases). Per the germline V gene, CDR1 is SGHTA and CDR2 is FQGTGA. The CDR3 is made up of 17 amino acids. Trimming took 0 bases from V and 1 from J, leaving 10 bases between them. The CDR3 sequence: CASSLTLGTSGANVLTF. As DNA, the CDR3 is TGTGCCAGCAGCTTAACGCTAGGGACATCTGGGGCCAACGTCCTGACTTTC.

J is TRBJ2-7 and V is TRBV5-4, with 12 bases matching TRBD2. CDR1 and CDR2 (germline): SGHNT, YYREEE (reference sequence). CDR3 length: 17 amino acids. V trimming: 4 bases; J trimming: 2 bases; junction bases outside the gene matches: 10. The CDR3 protein is CASSSIQLAGGPYEQYF. In nucleotides, the CDR3 is TGTGCCAGCAGCAGTATTCAACTAGCGGGGGGACCCTACGAGCAGTACTTC.

The chain carries TRBV19 and TRBJ2-2; no clear D. The CDR3 is 16 amino acids. With 2 bases removed from V and 1 base from J, the gap between germline ends came to 11 bases. Germline lookup yields CDR1 LNHDA and CDR2 SQIVND (reference sequence). The chain's CDR3 is CASSISDVWNTGELFF. The CDR3 region has the DNA TGTGCCAGTAGTATATCGGACGTGTGGAACACCGGGGAGCTGTTTTTT. Variable domain in full (rest from reference TRBV19 and TRBJ2-2): DGGITQSPKYLFRKEGQNVTLSCEQNLNHDAMYWYRQDPGQGLRLIYYSQIVNDFQKGDIAEGYSVSREKKESFPLTVTSAQKNPTAFYLCASSISDVWNTGELFFGEGSRLTVL.

The chain has TRBV7-9 and TRBJ2-1; D gene uncertain. Trimming removed 1 base at V and 10 bases at J, with 14 bases between. The CDR3 has 14 residues. From germline, CDR1 is SEHNR and CDR2 FQNEAQ (reference sequence). The CDR3 DNA reads TGTGCCAGCAGCTTAGTTGACTCCGCAATGGAGCAGTTCTTC. This sequence encodes CASSLVDSAMEQFF.

This chain connects TRBV9 to TRBJ2-2; 11 bases line up with TRBD1. The J segment lost 4 bases and the V segment lost 4 bases, leaving 3 bases of the junction unmatched. CDR1 and CDR2 from the germline V gene are SGDLS and YYNGEE. The CDR3 is 15 amino acids. Written as DNA, the CDR3 is TGTGCCAGCAGCTGGGACAGGGGGTTCACCGGGGAGCTGTTTTTT. Translating it yields CASSWDRGFTGELFF.

This clone was detected once. The chain links TRBV27 to TRBJ1-1; D unresolved. This CDR3 comprises 15 residues. The V and J ends lost 6 bases and 3 bases respectively, with 17 bases between them. Germline lookup yields CDR1 MNHEY and CDR2 SMNVEV (reference sequence). The CDR3 spells CASSHDGSLYTEAFF. The CDR3 DNA reads as TGTGCCAGCAGCCACGACGGCAGCCTCTACACTGAAGCTTTCTTT.